Sequencing of this TCR beta chain was carried out in a study of cytomegalovirus exposure and HLA in healthy donors. Study overall: Earlier work reported about 110 million unique TCR beta sequences from about 180 million T cells.

Both 60 Vbeta primers and 13 Jbeta primers went into the PCR. Here immunoSEQ multiplex PCR was the method, and the copy in TCRdb shows in-frame clones only, minus some. The sample records roughly 150,000 clones, 80% to 90% being singletons. The ends were cut back, 6 bases at V and 7 bases at J, with 16 bases in the middle. The CDR3 is made up of 13 amino acids. Germline CDR1 MDHEN, CDR2 SYDVKM. The rearrangement uses TRBV28 and TRBJ2-7; weak D call: TRBD1 (5 bases). This clonotype originated in a boy aged 2-15 years in good health and CMV-seronegative. Sequenced material: PBMCs. CDR3 DNA: TGTGCCAGCAGGGGGCAGGCCGTAGGGGAGCAGTACTTC. As protein: CASRGQAVGEQYF.